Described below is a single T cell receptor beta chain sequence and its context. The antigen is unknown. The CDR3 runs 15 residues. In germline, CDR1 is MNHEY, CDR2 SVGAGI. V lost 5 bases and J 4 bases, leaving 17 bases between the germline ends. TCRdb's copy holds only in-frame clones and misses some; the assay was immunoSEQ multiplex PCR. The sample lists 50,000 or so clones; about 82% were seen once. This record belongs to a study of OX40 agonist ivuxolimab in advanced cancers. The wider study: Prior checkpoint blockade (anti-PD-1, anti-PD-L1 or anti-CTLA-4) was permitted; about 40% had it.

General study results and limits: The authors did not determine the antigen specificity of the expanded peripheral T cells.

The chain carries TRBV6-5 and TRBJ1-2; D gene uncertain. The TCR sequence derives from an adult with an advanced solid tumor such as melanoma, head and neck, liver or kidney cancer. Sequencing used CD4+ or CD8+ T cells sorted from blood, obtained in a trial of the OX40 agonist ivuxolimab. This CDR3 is CASSPTSVGGYGYTF. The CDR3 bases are TGTGCCAGCAGTCCCACCTCCGTCGGCGGCTATGGCTACACCTTC.